This TCR beta chain was observed in a study of cytomegalovirus exposure and HLA in healthy donors. General study results and limits: Generally TCR sequences proved uncommon, though certain public TCRs appeared in numerous donors. CMV antigen specificity of three CMV-associated chains was confirmed in vitro. Cytomegalovirus association was listed for 170 or so TCR beta chains.

Generated by immunoSEQ multiplex PCR, the TCRdb table keeps only in-frame clones and is missing some. The data show some 110,000 clones, with roughly 90% seen just once and roughly 2% held by the top ten. Germline V CDR1 and CDR2: SGHTA, FQGNSA. Trimming shortened V by 0 bases and J by 1 base, and 9 bases separated the two germline ends. The CDR3 is 15 amino acids. About this clone itself: Antigen: not known.

The rearrangement links TRBV7-2 to TRBJ1-2; D gene uncertain. The clonotype comes from a young woman in good health and CMV-seropositive. The sequencing sample was made of PBMCs. The CDR3 loop reads CASSLAKEGNYGYTF. The CDR3 DNA reads as TGTGCCAGCAGCTTAGCAAAAGAGGGTAACTATGGCTACACCTTC.